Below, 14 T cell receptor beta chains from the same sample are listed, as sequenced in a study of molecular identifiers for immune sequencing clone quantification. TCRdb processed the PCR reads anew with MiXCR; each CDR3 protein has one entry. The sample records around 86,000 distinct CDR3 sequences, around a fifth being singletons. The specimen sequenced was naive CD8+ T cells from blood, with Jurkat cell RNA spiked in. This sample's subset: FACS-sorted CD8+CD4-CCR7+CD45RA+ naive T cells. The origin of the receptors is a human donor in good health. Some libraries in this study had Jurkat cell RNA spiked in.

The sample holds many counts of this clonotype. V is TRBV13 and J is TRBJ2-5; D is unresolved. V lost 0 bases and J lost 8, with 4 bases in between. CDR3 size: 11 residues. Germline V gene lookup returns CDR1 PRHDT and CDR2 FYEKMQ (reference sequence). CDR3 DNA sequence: TGTGCCAGCAGCTTAGGAGGCACCCAGTACTTC. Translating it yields CASSLGGTQYF.

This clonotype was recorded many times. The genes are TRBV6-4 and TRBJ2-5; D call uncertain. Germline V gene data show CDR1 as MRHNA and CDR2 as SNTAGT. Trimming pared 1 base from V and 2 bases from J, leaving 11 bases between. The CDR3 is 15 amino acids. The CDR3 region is CASSDWSEKQETQYF. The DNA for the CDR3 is TGTGCCAGCAGTGACTGGTCGGAGAAACAAGAGACCCAGTACTTC.

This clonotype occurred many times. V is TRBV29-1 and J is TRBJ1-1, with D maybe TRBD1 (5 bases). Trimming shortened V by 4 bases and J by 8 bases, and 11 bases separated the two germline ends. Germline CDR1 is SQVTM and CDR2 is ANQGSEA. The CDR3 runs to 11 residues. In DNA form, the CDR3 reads TGCAGCGTTGTTGGGGGTGGAGAAGCTTTCTTT. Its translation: CSVVGGGEAFF.

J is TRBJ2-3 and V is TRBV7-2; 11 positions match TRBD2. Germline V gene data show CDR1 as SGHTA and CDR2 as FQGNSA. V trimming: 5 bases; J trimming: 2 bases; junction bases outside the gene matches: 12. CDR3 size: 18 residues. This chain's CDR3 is CASSGSGGARPPTDTQYF. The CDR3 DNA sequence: TGTGCCAGCAGCGGTAGCGGGGGGGCTAGACCCCCCACAGATACGCAGTATTTT.

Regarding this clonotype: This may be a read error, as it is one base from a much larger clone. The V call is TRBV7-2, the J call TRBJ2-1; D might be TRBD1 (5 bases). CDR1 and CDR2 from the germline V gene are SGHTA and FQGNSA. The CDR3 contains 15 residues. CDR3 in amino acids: CASRPPGSPDNERFF. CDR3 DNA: TGTGCCAGCAGACCCCCGGGTAGCCCGGACAATGAGCGGTTCTTC.

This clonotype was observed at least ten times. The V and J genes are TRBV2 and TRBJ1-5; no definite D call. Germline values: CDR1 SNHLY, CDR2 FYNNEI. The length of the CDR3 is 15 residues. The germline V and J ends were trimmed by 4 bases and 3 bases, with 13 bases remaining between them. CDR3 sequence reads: CASSAGRQDNQPQHF. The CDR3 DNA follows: TGTGCCAGCAGTGCCGGGCGGCAGGACAATCAGCCCCAGCATTTT.

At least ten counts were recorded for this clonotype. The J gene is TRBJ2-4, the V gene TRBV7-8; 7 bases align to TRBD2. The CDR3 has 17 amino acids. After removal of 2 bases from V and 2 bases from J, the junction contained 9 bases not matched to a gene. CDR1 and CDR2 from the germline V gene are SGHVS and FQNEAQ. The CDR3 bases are TGTGCCAGCAGCTTATTGGCTGGGGGGGTAACCAAAAACATTCAGTACTTC. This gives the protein CASSLLAGGVTKNIQYF.

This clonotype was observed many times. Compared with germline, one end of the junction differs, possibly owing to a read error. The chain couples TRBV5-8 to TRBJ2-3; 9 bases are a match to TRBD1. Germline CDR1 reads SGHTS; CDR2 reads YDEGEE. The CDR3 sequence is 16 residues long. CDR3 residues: CASSLGTGSTGDTQYF. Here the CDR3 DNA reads TGTGCCAGCAGTTTGGGGACAGGGTCGACCGGGGATACGCAGTATTTT.

CDR3 coding DNA: TGTGCCAGCGGCTTAGGGGGGGCGAGCACAGATACGCAGTATTTT. This codes for CASGLGGASTDTQYF. The chain is built from TRBV5-3 and TRBJ2-3; TRBD2 is a possible D gene (7 bases). TRBV5-3 is flagged as an ORF with uncertain function. The V gene lost 8 bases and the J gene lost 0 bases, with 16 bases spanning the gap. This CDR3 region has 15 residues.

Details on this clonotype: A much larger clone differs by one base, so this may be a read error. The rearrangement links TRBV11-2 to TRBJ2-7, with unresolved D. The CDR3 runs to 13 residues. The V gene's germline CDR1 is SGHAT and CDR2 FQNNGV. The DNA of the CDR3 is TGTGCCAGCAGCCTGGGAAATACCTACGAGCAGTGCTTC. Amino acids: CASSLGNTYEQCF.

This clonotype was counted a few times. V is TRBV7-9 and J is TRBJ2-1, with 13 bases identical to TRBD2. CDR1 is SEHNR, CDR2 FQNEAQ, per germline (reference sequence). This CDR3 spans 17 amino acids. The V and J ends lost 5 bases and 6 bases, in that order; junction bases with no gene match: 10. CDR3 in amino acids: CASSRGLAGAQLNEQFF. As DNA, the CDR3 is TGTGCCAGCAGCCGCGGACTAGCGGGGGCCCAACTCAATGAGCAGTTCTTC.

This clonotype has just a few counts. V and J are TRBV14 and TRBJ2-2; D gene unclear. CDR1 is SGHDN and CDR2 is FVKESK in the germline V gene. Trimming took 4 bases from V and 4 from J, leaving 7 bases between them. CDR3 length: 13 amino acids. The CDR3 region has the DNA TGTGCCAGCAGCCCTTTTTCCACCGGGGAGCTGTTTTTT. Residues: CASSPFSTGELFF.

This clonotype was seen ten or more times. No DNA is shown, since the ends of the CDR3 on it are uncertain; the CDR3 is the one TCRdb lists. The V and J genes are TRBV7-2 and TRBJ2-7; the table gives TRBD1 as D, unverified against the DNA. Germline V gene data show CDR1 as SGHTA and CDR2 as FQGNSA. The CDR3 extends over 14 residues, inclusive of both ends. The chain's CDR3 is CASSLGSGQGEQYF.

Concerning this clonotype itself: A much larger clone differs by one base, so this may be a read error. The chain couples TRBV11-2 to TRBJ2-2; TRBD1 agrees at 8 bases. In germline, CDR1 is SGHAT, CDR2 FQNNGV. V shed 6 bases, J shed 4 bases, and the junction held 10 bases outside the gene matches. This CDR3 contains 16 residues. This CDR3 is CASSSRGPASTGELFF. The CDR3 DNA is TGTGCCAGCAGTTCCAGGGGGCCGGCGAGCACCGGGGAGCTGTTTTTT.